These 7 T cell receptor beta chains were all obtained from the same sample, sequenced in a study of monozygotic twins with inflammatory bowel disease. TCRdb re-called the 5' RACE reads; every CDR3 protein appears as one record, without DNA. The sample data list roughly 320,000 distinct CDR3 sequences. The sequencing input was blood. These receptor sequences come from a human donor with ulcerative colitis or Crohn's disease, or a healthy co-twin of an affected twin (not recorded which).

The genes are TRBV7-2 and TRBJ2-7. Germline V gene data show CDR1 as SGHTA and CDR2 as FQGNSA. The CDR3 has 13 residues. The CDR3 region is CASSFTSSYEQYF.

The rearrangement joins TRBV7-2 to TRBJ2-1; the D gene TCRdb calls, TRBD1, cannot be checked with no DNA. CDR1 SGHTA and CDR2 FQGNSA come from the germline V gene. The length of the CDR3 is 11 residues. The chain's CDR3 is CVVRGLDEQFF.

The gene calls are TRBV20-1 and TRBJ2-5. The CDR3 is 12 amino acids. Germline lookup yields CDR1 DFQATT and CDR2 SNEGSKA (reference sequence). This CDR3 reads CSADRSQETQYF.

Here the CDR3 reads CASSLGTDPDSPLHF. The chain has TRBV7-6 and TRBJ1-6; TCRdb designates TRBD1, a call that cannot be tested without DNA. The germline CDR1 and CDR2 sequences are SGHVS and FNYEAQ. The CDR3 totals 15 residues.

This sequence joins TRBV12-3 or TRBV12-4 and TRBJ1-5; the TCRdb call, TRBD1, lacks DNA for checking. The CDR3 spans 14 residues. CDR3 region: CASSQGSPGQPQHF.

The rearrangement joins TRBV7-8 to TRBJ1-2; TCRdb's assignment of TRBD1 cannot be checked, as there is no DNA. Per the germline V gene, CDR1 is SGHVS and CDR2 is FQNEAQ. This CDR3 has 16 residues. CDR3 sequence: CASSRERVGAGYGYTF.

The chain carries TRBV5-5 and TRBJ2-1. The CDR3 covers 11 residues. CDR1 SGHKS and CDR2 YYEKEE come from the germline V gene (reference sequence). This chain's CDR3 is CASSLPNEQFF.